This T cell receptor (beta chain) was obtained from a study of cytotoxic CD8 clonotypes in ibrutinib-treated CLL. Germline V lookup: CDR1 LNHNV, CDR2 YYDKDF (reference sequence). The CDR3 extends over 14 amino acids. Depth targeted 1 in 200,000 to 1 in 1 million T cells, averaging about 9.2x coverage per clonotype. Produced via immunoSEQ multiplex PCR; TCRdb's table is partial and in-frame only. Here the sample spans tens of thousands of clones, 68% being singletons. Study conclusions and caveats: Clonality increased at ibrutinib response and stayed stable in sustained remission. At progression, however, it fell back toward baseline. Public clonotypes occurred uncommonly; on treatment, they contracted or remained stable.

About this clone: Its specificity is not known. At one boundary the junction diverges from the germline segment, which might be a read error.

This receptor was taken from a human donor with chronic lymphocytic leukemia. This rearrangement joins TRBV15 to TRBJ1-3; TRBD1 is a possible D gene (5 bases). The material sequenced was PBMCs, taken after 12 months of ibrutinib treatment. This CDR3 is CATSEGFSGNTTYF. The CDR3 nucleotides read TGTGCCACCAGCGAGGGGTTCTCGGGAAACACCACATATTTT.